This T cell receptor beta chain derives from a study of shared clonotypes between healthy human individuals. CD45RO-negative cells were positively selected for CCR7, leaving out terminally differentiated effector memory CD45RA+ cells. General study results and limits: Blood was the sole source, and tissue repertoires probably differ.

Sequencing was performed with immunoSEQ multiplex PCR; in TCRdb, only in-frame clones are kept and a portion is missing. This sample has about 1.9 million clones; 93% occur once, and the top ten carry roughly 1.7%. In the case of this clone: Antigen specificity is unknown.

The TCR sequence derives from a young man in good health. Some clones in this sample may be carry-over from other donors' samples. The sequenced sample consisted of naive CD8+ T cells from PBMCs.

DNA for the CDR3: TGCGCCAGCAGCCAGGCTCGATATGCTTATGAAAAACTGTTTTTT. It yields the protein CASSQARYAYEKLFF. The J gene is TRBJ1-4, the V gene TRBV4-3; D not certain. This CDR3 contains 15 residues. Trimming left V 3 bases short and J 6 bases short, with 14 bases between. Germline V gene data show CDR1 as LGHNA and CDR2 as YSLEER.